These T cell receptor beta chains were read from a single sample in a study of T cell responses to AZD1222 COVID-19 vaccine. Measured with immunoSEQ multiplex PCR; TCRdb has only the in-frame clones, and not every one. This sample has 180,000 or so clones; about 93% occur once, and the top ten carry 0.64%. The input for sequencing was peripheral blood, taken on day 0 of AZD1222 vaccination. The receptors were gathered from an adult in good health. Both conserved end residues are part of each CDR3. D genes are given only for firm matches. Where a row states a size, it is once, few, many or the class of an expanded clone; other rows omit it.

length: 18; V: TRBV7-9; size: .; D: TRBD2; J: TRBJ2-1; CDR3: CASSLSSGSHKRDNEQFF; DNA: TGTGCCAGCAGCTTAAGCAGCGGGAGCCACAAAAGGGACAATGAGCAGTTCTTC
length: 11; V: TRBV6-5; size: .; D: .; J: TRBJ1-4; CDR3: CASRNHEKLFF; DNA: TGTGCCAGCAGAAATCATGAAAAACTGTTTTTT
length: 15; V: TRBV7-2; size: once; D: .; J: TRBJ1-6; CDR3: CASSPTHSHNSPLHF; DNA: TGTGCCAGCAGCCCCACGCACAGCCATAATTCACCCCTCCACTTT
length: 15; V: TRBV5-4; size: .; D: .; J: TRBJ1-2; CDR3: CASSSNSGPNYGYTF; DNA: TGTGCCAGCAGCTCCAACAGCGGACCTAACTATGGCTACACCTTC
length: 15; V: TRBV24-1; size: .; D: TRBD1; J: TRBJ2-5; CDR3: CATSDWTGEQETQYF; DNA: TGTGCCACCAGTGATTGGACAGGGGAACAAGAGACCCAGTACTTC
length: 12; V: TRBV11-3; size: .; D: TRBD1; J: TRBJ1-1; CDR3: CASSPDRGQAFF; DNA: TGTGCCAGCAGCCCTGACAGGGGGCAAGCTTTCTTT
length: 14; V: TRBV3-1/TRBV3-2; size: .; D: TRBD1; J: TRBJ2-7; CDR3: CASSPPGGPYEQYF; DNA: TGTGCCAGCAGCCCCCCAGGGGGACCCTACGAGCAGTACTTC
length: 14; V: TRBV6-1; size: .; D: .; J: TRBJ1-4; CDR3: CASSEPGFNEKLFF; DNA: TGTGCCAGCAGTGAACCTGGGTTTAATGAAAAACTGTTTTTT
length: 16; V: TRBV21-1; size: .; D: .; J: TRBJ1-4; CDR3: CASSDLRRTCYEKLFF; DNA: TGTGCCAGCAGCGATCTCCGGAGGACATGCTATGAAAAACTGTTTTTT
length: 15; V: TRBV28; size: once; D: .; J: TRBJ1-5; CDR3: CASSLIGIGNQPQHF; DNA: TGTGCCAGCAGTTTAATAGGGATAGGCAATCAGCCCCAGCATTTT
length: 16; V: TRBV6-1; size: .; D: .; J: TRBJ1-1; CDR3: CASSAPGWGLDTEAFF; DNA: TGTGCCAGCAGTGCCCCCGGGTGGGGTTTGGACACTGAAGCTTTCTTT
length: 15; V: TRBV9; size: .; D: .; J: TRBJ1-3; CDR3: CASSAPRGGGNTIYF; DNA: TGTGCCAGCAGCGCCCCCCGGGGGGGTGGAAACACCATATATTTT
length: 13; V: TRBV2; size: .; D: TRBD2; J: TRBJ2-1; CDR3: CASWGLAGGWQFF; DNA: TGTGCCAGCTGGGGACTAGCGGGAGGGTGGCAGTTCTTC
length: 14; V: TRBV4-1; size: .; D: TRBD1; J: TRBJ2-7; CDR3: CASSQGDSSYEQYF; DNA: TGCGCCAGCAGCCAAGGGGACAGCTCCTACGAGCAGTACTTC
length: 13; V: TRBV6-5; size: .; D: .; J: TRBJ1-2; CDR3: CASSEKANYGYTF; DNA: TGTGCCAGCAGCGAGAAAGCTAACTATGGCTACACCTTC
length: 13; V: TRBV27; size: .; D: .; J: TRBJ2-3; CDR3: CASSSRFTDTQYF; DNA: TGTGCCAGCAGTTCCAGATTCACAGATACGCAGTATTTT
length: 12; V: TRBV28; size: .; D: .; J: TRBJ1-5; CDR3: CASSSGLPLQHF; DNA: TGTGCCAGCAGTTCGGGACTCCCCCTCCAGCATTTT